Listed below are T cell receptor beta chains from one sample, sequenced in a study of shared clonotypes between healthy human individuals. Sequencing used immunoSEQ multiplex PCR; TCRdb keeps in-frame clones, though not all of them. The sample shows fewer than 550,000 clones, about 79% of them seen only once. Sequencing used PBMCs. These receptor sequences come from a woman in her 40s in good health. Some clones in this sample may be carry-over from other donors' samples. Each CDR3 is given with its conserved first and last residue. A D gene is named only where the DNA matches it firmly. Only some rows state a clone size, as once, few, many or a class for expanded clones.

D: .; J: TRBJ2-7; V: TRBV7-2; size: .; DNA: TGTGCCAGCAGCTCGTCCGGGGCAAGCTCCTACGAGCAGTACTTC; CDR3: CASSSSGASSYEQYF
D: .; J: TRBJ2-5; V: TRBV5-1; size: .; DNA: TGCGCCAGCAGCTTGGAGGCCGAAGAGACCCAGTACTTC; CDR3: CASSLEAEETQYF
D: TRBD1; J: TRBJ1-4; V: TRBV19; size: .; DNA: TGTGCCAGTAACGACCGGGACAGGAGTAATGAAAAACTGTTTTTT; CDR3: CASNDRDRSNEKLFF
D: .; J: TRBJ2-3; V: TRBV27; size: .; DNA: TGTGCCAGCAGTTTAAAGAGCACAGATACGCAGTATTTT; CDR3: CASSLKSTDTQYF
D: TRBD2; J: TRBJ2-2; V: TRBV9; size: .; DNA: TGTGCCAGCAGCTCACTAGCGGGGGCGAACACCGGGGAGCTGTTTTTT; CDR3: CASSSLAGANTGELFF
D: .; J: TRBJ2-5; V: TRBV7-9; size: .; DNA: TGTGCCAGCAGCTTCAAGGAGGGACAGCCCCAAGAGACCCAGTACTTC; CDR3: CASSFKEGQPQETQYF
D: .; J: TRBJ1-1; V: TRBV28; size: .; DNA: TGTGCCAGCGGCCTGGGGCTCATGAACACTGAAGCTTTCTTT; CDR3: CASGLGLMNTEAFF
D: TRBD1; J: TRBJ1-3; V: TRBV18; size: .; DNA: TGTGCCAGCCGAGGGACAGTTAGTGGAAACACCATATATTTT; CDR3: CASRGTVSGNTIYF
D: TRBD2; J: TRBJ2-7; V: TRBV5-1; size: .; DNA: TGCGCCAGCAGCTCAGGGACTAGCGGGAGGGACCTTAAGGAGCAGTACTTC; CDR3: CASSSGTSGRDLKEQYF
D: .; J: TRBJ2-7; V: TRBV10-2; size: .; DNA: TGCGCCAGCGTTGGCGACCGCTCCTACGAGCAGTACTTC; CDR3: CASVGDRSYEQYF
D: .; J: TRBJ2-4; V: TRBV7-9; size: .; DNA: TGTGCCAGCAGCGCGGACAGGAGTAGCGGTATAGCCAAAAACATTCAGTACTTC; CDR3: CASSADRSSGIAKNIQYF
D: TRBD2; J: TRBJ2-3; V: TRBV25-1; size: .; DNA: TGTGCCAGCAGCGGCAACGTTGCGGGAGATTTGTGGTATTTT; CDR3: CASSGNVAGDLWYF
D: TRBD1; J: TRBJ1-2; V: TRBV30; size: few; DNA: TGTGCCTGGAGCCAATTCGGGACAGGGGCGACTTATGGCTACACCTTC; CDR3: CAWSQFGTGATYGYTF
D: TRBD2; J: TRBJ2-1; V: TRBV4-3; size: .; DNA: TGCGCCAGCAGCGAACTAGCGGGAGTTGTCTCCGCCTACAATGAGCAGTTCTTC; CDR3: CASSELAGVVSAYNEQFF
D: .; J: TRBJ2-2; V: TRBV9; size: .; DNA: TGTGCCAGCAGCGTAGCGGGTAGCTCCACCGGGGAGCTGTTTTTT; CDR3: CASSVAGSSTGELFF